The text below deals with one TCR beta chain. Antigen: not known. A J-beta primer mix and a sample-barcoded 5' primer were used in a second PCR of roughly 7 to 12 cycles. Using its own MiXCR run on the 5' RACE reads, TCRdb lists one record per CDR3 protein. In the table there are 950,000 to 1,200,000 distinct CDR3 sequences, 35% to 40% of which are singletons. The germline gives CDR1 MDHEN, CDR2 SYDVKM. The length of the CDR3 is 13 residues. V shed 8 bases, J shed 4 bases, and the junction held 3 bases outside the gene matches. This specimen comes from a study of blood T cells in healthy people across ages. Study results and limitations: It was found that TCR beta diversity correlated strongly with the percentage of naive T cells. Diversity estimates drawn from one million T cells were deemed underestimates.

This receptor was taken from a man aged 18 to 29 in good health. This sequence joins TRBV28 and TRBJ1-1; 11 nucleotides match TRBD1. The source material was blood. The chain's CDR3 is CASGQGAPTEAFF. In DNA, the CDR3 is TGTGCCAGCGGACAGGGGGCGCCCACTGAAGCTTTCTTT.